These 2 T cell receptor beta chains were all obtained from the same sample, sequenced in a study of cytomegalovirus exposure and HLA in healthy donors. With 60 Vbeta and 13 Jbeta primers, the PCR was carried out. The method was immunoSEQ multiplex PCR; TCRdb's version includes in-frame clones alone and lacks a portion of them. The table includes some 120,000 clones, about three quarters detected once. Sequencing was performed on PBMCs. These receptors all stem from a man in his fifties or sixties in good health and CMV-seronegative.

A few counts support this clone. The chain's CDR3 is CASSLGRDRGFSDTQYF. The CDR3 nucleotides read TGTGCCAGCAGCTTAGGTCGGGACAGGGGGTTTTCAGATACGCAGTATTTT. The chain combines TRBV5-4 with TRBJ2-3; 11 nucleotides align to TRBD1. CDR1 is SGHNT and CDR2 is YYREEE in the germline V gene (reference sequence). CDR3 size: 17 residues. V shed 2 bases, J shed 4 bases, and the junction held 9 bases outside the gene matches.

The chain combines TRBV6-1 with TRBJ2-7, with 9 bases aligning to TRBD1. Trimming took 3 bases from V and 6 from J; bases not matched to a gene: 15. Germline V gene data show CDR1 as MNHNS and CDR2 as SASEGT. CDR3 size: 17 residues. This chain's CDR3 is CASSDPGGQGPSGEQYF. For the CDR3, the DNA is TGTGCCAGCAGTGACCCGGGCGGACAGGGGCCTAGTGGCGAGCAGTACTTC.